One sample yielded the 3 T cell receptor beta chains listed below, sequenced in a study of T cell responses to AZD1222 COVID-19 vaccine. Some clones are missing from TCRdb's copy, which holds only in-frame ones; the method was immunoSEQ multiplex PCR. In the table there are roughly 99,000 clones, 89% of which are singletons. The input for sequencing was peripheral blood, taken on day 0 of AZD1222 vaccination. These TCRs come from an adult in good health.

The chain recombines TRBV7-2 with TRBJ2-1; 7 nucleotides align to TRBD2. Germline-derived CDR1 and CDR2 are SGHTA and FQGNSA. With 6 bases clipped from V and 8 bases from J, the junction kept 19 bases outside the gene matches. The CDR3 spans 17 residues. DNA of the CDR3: TGTGCCAGCAGTCGTGATGTTAGGACTAGAAATCGCGATGAGCAGTTCTTC. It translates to CASSRDVRTRNRDEQFF.

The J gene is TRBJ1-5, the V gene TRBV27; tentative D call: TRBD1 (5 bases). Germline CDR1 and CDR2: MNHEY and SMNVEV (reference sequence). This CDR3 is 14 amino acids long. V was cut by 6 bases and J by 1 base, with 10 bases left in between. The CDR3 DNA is TGTGCCAGCAGAGAAAGGGGAAGCAATCAGCCCCAGCATTTT. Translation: CASRERGSNQPQHF.

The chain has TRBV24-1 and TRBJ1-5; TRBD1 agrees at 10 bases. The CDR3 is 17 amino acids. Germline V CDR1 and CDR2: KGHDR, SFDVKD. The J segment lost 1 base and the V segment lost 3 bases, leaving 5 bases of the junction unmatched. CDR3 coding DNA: TGTGCCACCAGTGATCCCCGACAGGGGGCCAGCAATCAGCCCCAGCATTTT. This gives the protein CATSDPRQGASNQPQHF.